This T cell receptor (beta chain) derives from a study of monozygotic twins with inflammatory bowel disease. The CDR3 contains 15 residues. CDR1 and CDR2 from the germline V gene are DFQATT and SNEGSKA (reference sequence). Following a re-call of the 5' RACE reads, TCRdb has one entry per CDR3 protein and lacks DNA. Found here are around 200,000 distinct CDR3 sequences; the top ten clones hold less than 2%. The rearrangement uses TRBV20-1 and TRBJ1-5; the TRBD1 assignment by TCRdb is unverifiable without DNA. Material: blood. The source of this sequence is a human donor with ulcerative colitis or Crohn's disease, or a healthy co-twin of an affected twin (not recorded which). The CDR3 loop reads CSARVGGGSNQPQHF.